This TCR beta chain comes out of a study of cytomegalovirus exposure and HLA in healthy donors. The PCR contained 60 Vbeta and 13 Jbeta primers. Original handling: A later analysis tallied 87 million or so unique TCR beta chains, roughly 11 million of them shared. The protocol was immunoSEQ multiplex PCR, while the TCRdb copy is restricted to in-frame clones and leaves out a portion. The V and J calls and clone size were taken over from that table, and D and trimming were inferred from the DNA. The sample has more than 110,000 clones, 80% seen once. Whole-study results and caveats: Later work found that TCR association rates differed between HLA loci; DRB1 had the most and HLA-C the fewest.

CDR1 is SGHTS, CDR2 YDEGEE, per germline. The CDR3 extends over 17 amino acids. With V trimmed by 7 bases and J by 0 bases, 13 bases remained unmatched. For this clone: As yet, its antigen is unknown.

The TCR comes from a female donor in good health and CMV-seronegative. V is TRBV5-8 and J is TRBJ1-1, with 9 nucleotides matching TRBD1. Specimen: PBMCs. The CDR3 sequence is CASGSLYGTGLNTEAFF. The CDR3 nucleotides are TGTGCCAGCGGCAGCTTGTATGGGACAGGGTTGAACACTGAAGCTTTCTTT. The variable domain in full, with the rest retrieved from reference TRBV5-8 and TRBJ1-1, is EAGVTQSPTHLIKTRGQQATLRCSPISGHTSVYWYQQALGLGLQFLLWYDEGEERNRGNFPPRFSGRQFPNYSSELNVNALELEDSALYLCASGSLYGTGLNTEAFFGQGTRLTVV.